This T cell receptor beta chain was recorded in a study of CD4 T cells in relation to SARS-CoV-2 and coronaviruses. Overall study: PBMCs were cultured with antigen for about eleven days before TCR beta sequencing. Study-wide findings and caveats: About 65% of donors had memory CD4+ clonotypes crossrecognizing SARS-CoV-2 and common cold coronavirus spike.

Profiling relied on immunoSEQ multiplex PCR, and the TCRdb table lists in-frame clones only, not all of them. The sample contains about 23,000 clones, approximately 72% of which appear only once. On this clone itself: Its antigen remains unidentified.

V was trimmed by 4 bases and J by 1 base, leaving 10 bases between them. Germline lookup yields CDR1 KGHSH and CDR2 LQKENI. There are 14 residues in the CDR3. Unexposed donor CD4+ T cells date from about 2011-2019, before the COVID-19 pandemic. The cells were cultured for around ten days before CD4+ T cells were isolated. The sequenced material came from CD4+ T cells from PBMCs, cultured in vitro. The receptor was isolated from a human donor in good health. The rearrangement joins TRBV18 to TRBJ1-2; the D is unclear. CDR3 loop: CASSRTDNNYGYTF. CDR3 DNA: TGTGCCAGCTCACGGACTGATAATAACTATGGCTACACCTTC.